This T cell receptor (beta chain) appears in the sequencing data of a study of blood T cell repertoires in COVID-19. Study-level background: Samples of COVID-19 (acute and convalescent) were obtained from the United States, Italy and Spain. T cells, B-cell-depleted T cells, or PBMCs supplied cDNA or gDNA.

Original data processing: Scientists estimated how many nucleated cells there were by amplifying reference gene primers. The protocol was immunoSEQ multiplex PCR, while the TCRdb copy is restricted to in-frame clones and leaves out a portion. Clone size and V and J calls were adopted from that table, with D and trimming inferred from the DNA. This sample has about 280,000 clones; roughly 91% occur once, and the top ten carry over 8.5%. It was during active infection that Seattle patients were enrolled and then longitudinally followed. In germline, CDR1 is LNHDA, CDR2 SQIVND (reference sequence). V gave up 8 bases and J gave up 2 bases; unmatched junction bases: 6. This CDR3 is 15 amino acids long.

The V gene is TRBV19, the J gene TRBJ2-6; TRBD1 matches at 7 bases. Sequenced input: peripheral blood. This sequence originates from a woman aged 25 to 39 with COVID-19, enrolled during active disease. The DNA of the CDR3 is TGTGCCAGTTCCAGGGACAGAACTGGGGCCAACGTCCTGACTTTC. Translation: CASSRDRTGANVLTF.